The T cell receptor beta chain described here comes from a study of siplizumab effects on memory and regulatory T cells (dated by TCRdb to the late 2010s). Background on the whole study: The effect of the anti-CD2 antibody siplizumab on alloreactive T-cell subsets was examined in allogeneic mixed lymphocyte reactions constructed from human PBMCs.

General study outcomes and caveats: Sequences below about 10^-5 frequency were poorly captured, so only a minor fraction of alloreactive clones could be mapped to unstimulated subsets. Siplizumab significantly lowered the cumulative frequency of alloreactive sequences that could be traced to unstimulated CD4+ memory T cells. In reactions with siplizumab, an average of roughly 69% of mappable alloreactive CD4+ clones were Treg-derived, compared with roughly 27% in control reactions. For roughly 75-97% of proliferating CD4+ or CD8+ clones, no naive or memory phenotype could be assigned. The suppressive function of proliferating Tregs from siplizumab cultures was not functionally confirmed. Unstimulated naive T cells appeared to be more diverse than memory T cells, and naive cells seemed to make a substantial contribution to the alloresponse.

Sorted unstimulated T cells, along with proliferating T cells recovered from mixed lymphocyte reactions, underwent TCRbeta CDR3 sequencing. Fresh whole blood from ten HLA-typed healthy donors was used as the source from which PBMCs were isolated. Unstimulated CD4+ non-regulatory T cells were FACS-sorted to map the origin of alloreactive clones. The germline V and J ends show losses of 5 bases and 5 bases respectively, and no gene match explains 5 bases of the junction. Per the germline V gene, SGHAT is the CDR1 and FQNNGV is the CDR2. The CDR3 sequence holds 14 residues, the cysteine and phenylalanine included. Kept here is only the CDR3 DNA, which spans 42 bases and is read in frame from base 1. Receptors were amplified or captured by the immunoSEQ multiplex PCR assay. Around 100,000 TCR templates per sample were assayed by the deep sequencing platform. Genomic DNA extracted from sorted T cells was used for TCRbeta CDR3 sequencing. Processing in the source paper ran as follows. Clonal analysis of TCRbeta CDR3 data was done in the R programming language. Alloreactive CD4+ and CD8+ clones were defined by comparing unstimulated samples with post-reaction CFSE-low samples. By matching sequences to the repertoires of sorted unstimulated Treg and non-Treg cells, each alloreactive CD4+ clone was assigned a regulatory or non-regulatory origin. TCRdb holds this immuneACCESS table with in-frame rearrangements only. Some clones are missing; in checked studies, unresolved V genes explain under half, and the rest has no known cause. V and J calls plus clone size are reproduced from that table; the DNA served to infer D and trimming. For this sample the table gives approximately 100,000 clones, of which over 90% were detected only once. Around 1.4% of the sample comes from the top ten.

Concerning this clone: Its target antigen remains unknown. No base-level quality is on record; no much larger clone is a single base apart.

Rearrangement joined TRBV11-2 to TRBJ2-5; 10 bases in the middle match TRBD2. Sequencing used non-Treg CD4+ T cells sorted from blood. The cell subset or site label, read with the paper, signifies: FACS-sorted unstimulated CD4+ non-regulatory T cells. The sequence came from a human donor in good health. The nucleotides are TGTGCCAGCAGCCGAAATAGCGGGAGGGAGACCCAGTACTTC. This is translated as CASSRNSGRETQYF.